What follows describes a single T cell receptor (beta chain). This specimen comes from a study of cytomegalovirus exposure and HLA in healthy donors. 60 Vbeta and 13 Jbeta primers were used in PCR. Produced via immunoSEQ multiplex PCR; TCRdb's table is partial and in-frame only. This sample has 150,000 to 200,000 clones, with around 85% found just once. CDR1 and CDR2 (germline): WNHNN, SYGVQD (reference sequence). The CDR3 spans 14 residues. J was trimmed by 6 bases and V by 8 bases; bases with no gene match: 8. Donors likely had unrecorded immune exposures despite being nominally healthy when sampled.

The chain couples TRBV10-1 to TRBJ2-3, with 10 bases lining up with TRBD1. Specimen: PBMCs. The TCR was taken from a boy under 10 years old in good health and CMV-seronegative. The CDR3 region has the DNA TGCGCCAGCGCGGACAGGGGGGTAGGCGATACGCAGTATTTT. It yields the protein CASADRGVGDTQYF.